This TCR beta chain was captured in a study of CD8+ T cells in alopecia areata. Sampling of alopecia areata patients yielded lesional scalp punch biopsies as well as peripheral blood. Germline CDR1 SGHRS, CDR2 YFSETQ. This CDR3 spans 16 amino acids. With 0 bases removed from V and 5 bases from J, the gap between germline ends came to 18 bases. RNA, once extracted, was reverse transcribed into cDNA for use as the sequencing template. Only in-frame clones appear in the TCRdb table, and some are missing; sequencing was by immunoSEQ multiplex PCR. Found here are 150,000 or so clones, 40% to 50% of them singletons; the top ten hold about 6.4%.

This chain joins TRBV5-1 and TRBJ2-7; possibly TRBD1 or TRBD2 for D (5 bases each). The sample comprised CD4+ T cells sorted from blood. This TCR derives from a human donor with alopecia areata. This CDR3 reads CASSLAQGETFNEQYF. The CDR3 bases are TGCGCCAGCAGCTTGGCCCAGGGAGAAACGTTCAACGAGCAGTACTTC.